This TCR beta chain was sequenced during a study of blood T cells in healthy people across ages. A sample-barcoded 5' primer and a J-beta primer mix were used in a second PCR of about 7 to 12 cycles. One entry per CDR3 protein results from TCRdb running MiXCR on the 5' RACE reads. The sample has 650,000 to 1,000,000 distinct CDR3 sequences; under 40% are singletons. CDR1 and CDR2 from the germline V gene are SSHAT and FNYEAQ (reference sequence). This CDR3 region has 14 residues. Study outcomes and limitations: Aged donors had fewer naive CD4+ cells and lower diversity than long-lived donors. Because donor CMV status was unknown, expanded clonotype changes were possibly confounded. Researchers report that TCR beta diversity correlated strongly with naive T cell percentage.

In its sample, this clonotype was seen a few times. Its antigen is currently unknown. An end of the junction differs from the germline gene, which may be a read error. Whenever a sample was processed, at least 6 million PBMCs were isolated. Sequences were obtained from blood. This receptor was obtained from a young man in good health. The J gene is TRBJ2-3, the V gene TRBV7-7; unclear D gene. CDR3 coding DNA: TGTGCTAGCAGCTTCGTAACCCGCACAGATACGCAGTATTTT. Its translation: CASSFVTRTDTQYF.